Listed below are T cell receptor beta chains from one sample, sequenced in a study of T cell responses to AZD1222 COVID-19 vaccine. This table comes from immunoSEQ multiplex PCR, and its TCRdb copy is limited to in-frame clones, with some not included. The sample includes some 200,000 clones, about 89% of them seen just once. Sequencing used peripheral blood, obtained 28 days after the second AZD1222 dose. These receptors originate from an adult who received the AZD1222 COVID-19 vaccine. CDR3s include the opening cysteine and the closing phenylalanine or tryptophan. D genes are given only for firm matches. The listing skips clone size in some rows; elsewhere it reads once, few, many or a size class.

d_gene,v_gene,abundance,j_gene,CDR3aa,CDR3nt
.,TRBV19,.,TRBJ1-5,CASSREKNQPQHF,TGTGCCAGTTCCCGGGAGAAGAATCAGCCCCAGCATTTT
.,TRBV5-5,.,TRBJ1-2,CASSPGPVGDGYTF,TGTGCCAGCAGCCCAGGGCCGGTTGGCGATGGCTACACCTTC
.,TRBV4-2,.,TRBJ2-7,CASSQEKVPSYEQYF,TGTGCCAGCAGCCAAGAGAAGGTACCGTCCTACGAGCAGTACTTC
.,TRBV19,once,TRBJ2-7,CASSISIAASLSEQYF,TGTGCCAGTAGTATATCAATAGCGGCGTCCTTGTCCGAGCAGTACTTC
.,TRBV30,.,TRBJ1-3,CAWSKGWEGGNTIYF,TGTGCCTGGAGTAAGGGGTGGGAGGGTGGAAACACCATATATTTT
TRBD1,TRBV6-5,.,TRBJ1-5,CASRLGQGSNQPQHF,TGTGCCAGCAGACTGGGACAGGGCAGCAATCAGCCCCAGCATTTT
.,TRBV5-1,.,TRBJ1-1,CASSLEGRVEAFF,TGCGCCAGCAGCTTGGAAGGACGGGTCGAAGCTTTCTTT
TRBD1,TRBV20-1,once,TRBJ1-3,CSASNKDRVGNTIYF,TGCAGTGCTAGTAACAAGGACAGGGTTGGAAACACCATATATTTT
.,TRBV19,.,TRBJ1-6,CASSTRAVYNSPLHF,TGTGCCAGTAGTACCAGGGCCGTCTATAATTCACCCCTCCACTTT
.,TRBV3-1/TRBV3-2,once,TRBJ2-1,CASSRTGPPRFF,TGTGCCAGCAGCCGCACAGGGCCCCCTCGCTTCTTC
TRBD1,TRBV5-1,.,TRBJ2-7,CASSAGTGDQYEQYF,TGCGCCAGCAGCGCTGGGACAGGAGATCAATACGAGCAGTACTTC
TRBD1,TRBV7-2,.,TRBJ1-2,CASSRDSWYGYTF,TGTGCCAGCAGCCGGGACAGTTGGTATGGCTACACCTTC
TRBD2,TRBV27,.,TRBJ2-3,CASSLPGLAGDADTQYF,TGTGCCAGCAGTTTGCCGGGACTAGCGGGAGATGCAGATACGCAGTATTTT
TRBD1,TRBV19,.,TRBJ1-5,CASSGYGQGWSQPQHF,TGTGCCAGTAGTGGGTACGGACAGGGGTGGAGTCAGCCCCAGCATTTT
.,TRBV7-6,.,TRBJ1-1,CASSLDSGVTEAFF,TGTGCCAGCAGCTTAGACTCTGGGGTCACTGAAGCTTTCTTT
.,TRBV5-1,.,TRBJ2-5,CASSLVWSSSETQYF,TGCGCCAGCAGCTTGGTTTGGAGTAGCTCGGAGACCCAGTACTTC
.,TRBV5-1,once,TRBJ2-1,CASREASNMREQFF,TGCGCCAGCAGAGAGGCGTCTAATATGCGTGAGCAGTTCTTC
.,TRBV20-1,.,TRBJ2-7,CSARTGREQYF,TGCAGTGCCCGAACGGGACGGGAGCAGTACTTC
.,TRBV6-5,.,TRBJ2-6,CASRTYRDGANVLTF,TGTGCCAGCAGAACTTACAGGGATGGGGCCAACGTCCTGACTTTC
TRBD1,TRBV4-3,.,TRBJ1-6,CASSHSGTGGLSPLHF,TGCGCCAGCAGCCATTCCGGGACAGGGGGCCTGTCACCCCTCCACTTT
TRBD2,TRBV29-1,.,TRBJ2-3,CSVPGLASDTQYF,TGCAGCGTCCCGGGACTAGCGTCAGATACGCAGTATTTT
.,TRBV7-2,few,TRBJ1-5,CASSLGGGFSNQPQHF,TGTGCCAGCAGCTTAGGCGGGGGATTTTCCAATCAGCCCCAGCATTTT
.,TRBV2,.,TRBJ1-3,CASSENDLGNTIYF,TGTGCCAGCAGTGAAAACGACCTCGGGAACACCATATATTTT
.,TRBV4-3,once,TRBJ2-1,CASSQDYRSSYNEQFF,TGCGCCAGCAGCCAAGACTACAGAAGCTCCTACAATGAGCAGTTCTTC
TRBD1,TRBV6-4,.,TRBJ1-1,CASRDSDRGAEAFF,TGTGCCAGCAGGGACTCGGACAGGGGGGCTGAAGCTTTCTTT
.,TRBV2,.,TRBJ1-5,CASKKGGFSNQPQHF,TGTGCCAGCAAAAAGGGGGGCTTCAGCAATCAGCCCCAGCATTTT
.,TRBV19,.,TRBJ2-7,CASSLTVFYEQYF,TGTGCCAGTAGTCTGACAGTTTTTTACGAGCAGTACTTC
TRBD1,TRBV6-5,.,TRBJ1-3,CASSPGQGAGNTIYF,TGTGCCAGCAGTCCGGGACAGGGGGCTGGAAACACCATATATTTT
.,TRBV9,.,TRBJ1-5,CASSGGERDNQPQHF,TGTGCCAGCAGCGGAGGGGAACGGGACAATCAGCCCCAGCATTTT
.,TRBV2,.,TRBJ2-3,CASRNSDFHTDTQYF,TGTGCCAGCAGGAATAGCGACTTTCACACAGATACGCAGTATTTT
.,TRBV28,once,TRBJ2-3,CASRLSRARDTDTQYF,TGTGCCAGCAGACTTTCCCGGGCCCGGGACACAGATACGCAGTATTTT
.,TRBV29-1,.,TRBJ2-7,CSVEDPYEQYF,TGCAGCGTTGAAGATCCCTACGAGCAGTACTTC
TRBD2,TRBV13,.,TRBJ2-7,CASSLAAGGYEQYF,TGTGCCAGCAGCTTAGCGGCGGGGGGCTACGAGCAGTACTTC
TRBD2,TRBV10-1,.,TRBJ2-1,CASSESIGSGDNNEQFF,TGCGCCAGCAGTGAGTCGATAGGTAGCGGGGATAACAATGAGCAGTTCTTC
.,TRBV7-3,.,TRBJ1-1,CASSLGVAADTEAFF,TGTGCCAGCAGCTTAGGTGTGGCAGCGGACACTGAAGCTTTCTTT
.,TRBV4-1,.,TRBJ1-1,CASSQDAWAPTEAFF,TGCGCCAGCAGCCAAGATGCCTGGGCGCCGACTGAAGCTTTCTTT
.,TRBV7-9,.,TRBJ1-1,CASSLGWTEAFF,TGTGCCAGCAGCTTAGGGTGGACTGAAGCTTTCTTT
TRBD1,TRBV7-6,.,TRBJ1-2,CASMRRAGQGPDGDYTF,TGTGCCAGCATGCGGAGAGCGGGACAGGGGCCCGACGGGGACTACACCTTC
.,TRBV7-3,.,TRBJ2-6,CASNPEGGAGANVLTF,TGTGCCAGCAACCCTGAGGGGGGCGCTGGGGCCAACGTCCTGACTTTC
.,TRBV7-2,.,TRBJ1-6,CASRATGQSSYNSPLHF,TGTGCCAGCAGGGCCACAGGGCAGAGCTCCTATAATTCACCCCTCCACTTT
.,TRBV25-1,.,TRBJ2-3,CASSRTIADTQYF,TGTGCCAGCAGTCGGACTATTGCAGATACGCAGTATTTT
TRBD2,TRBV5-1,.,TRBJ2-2,CASSLGSGGNTGELFF,TGCGCCAGCAGCTTGGGTAGCGGGGGGAACACCGGGGAGCTGTTTTTT
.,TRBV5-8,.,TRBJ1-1,CASTPGWSSGGTEAFF,TGTGCCAGCACCCCAGGATGGAGCAGCGGGGGCACTGAAGCTTTCTTT